A selection of T cell receptor beta chains follows, all from one sample in a study of beta chain features in type 1 diabetes. Sequencing used immunoSEQ multiplex PCR; TCRdb keeps in-frame clones, though not all of them. The sample carries under 950,000 clones, 17% recorded once. The specimen sequenced was naive CD4+ T cells from blood. The receptor set was obtained from a young woman in good health. Each CDR3 is given with its conserved first and last residue. The order of the fields is V gene, J gene, D gene, clone size, CDR3 DNA, CDR3 protein. The D gene is left open where the match is weak. The listing skips clone size in some rows; elsewhere it reads once, few, many or a size class.

V: TRBV18
J: TRBJ2-3
D: TRBD2
size: few
DNA: TGTGCCAGCTCACCGGGACTAGCTGGCACAGATACGCAGTATTTT
CDR3: CASSPGLAGTDTQYF

V: TRBV6-6
J: TRBJ2-7
D: .
size: few
DNA: TGTGCCAGCAGCAAGCCTTCGGGGGTGAAGTACTTC
CDR3: CASSKPSGVKYF

V: TRBV18
J: TRBJ1-2
D: .
size: .
DNA: TGTGCCAGCTCACCTCGGGACGGGGAGTATGGCTACACCTTC
CDR3: CASSPRDGEYGYTF

V: TRBV6-9
J: TRBJ2-2
D: .
size: few
DNA: TGTGCCAGCCCCAGGGCAACTTCTCTTCCCGGGGAGCTGTTTTTT
CDR3: CASPRATSLPGELFF

V: TRBV19
J: TRBJ1-2
D: TRBD1
size: .
DNA: TGTGCCAGCGCAGTCCCCGGGACAGGGGGAAGGAACTATGGCTACACCTTC
CDR3: CASAVPGTGGRNYGYTF

V: TRBV27
J: TRBJ2-7
D: .
size: .
DNA: TGTGCCAGCAGTTTTGGGCTAGCTTACGAGCAGTACTTC
CDR3: CASSFGLAYEQYF

V: TRBV7-2
J: TRBJ1-2
D: .
size: .
DNA: TGTGCCAGCAGCTCTAGCCTCGGTAACTATGGCTACACCTTC
CDR3: CASSSSLGNYGYTF

V: TRBV4-2
J: TRBJ2-7
D: .
size: few
DNA: TGTGCCAGCAGCTTAGGCCCCGAGCAGTACTTC
CDR3: CASSLGPEQYF

V: TRBV18
J: TRBJ2-7
D: .
size: .
DNA: TGTGCCAGCTCACCGGCGGGGGCACGCTACGAGCAGTACTTC
CDR3: CASSPAGARYEQYF

V: TRBV2
J: TRBJ2-1
D: TRBD1
size: .
DNA: TGTGCCAGCAGTGGACAGGGGTTAGGCAATGAGCAGTTCTTC
CDR3: CASSGQGLGNEQFF

V: TRBV6-5
J: TRBJ2-5
D: .
size: .
DNA: TGTGCCAGCAGTTATCTCCGGGGACAAGAGACCCAGTACTTC
CDR3: CASSYLRGQETQYF

V: TRBV6-4
J: TRBJ2-5
D: TRBD1
size: .
DNA: TGTGCCAGCAGTTTGACAGGGGTTGAGACCCAGTACTTC
CDR3: CASSLTGVETQYF

V: TRBV9
J: TRBJ2-1
D: .
size: few
DNA: TGTGCCAGCACCCGGGACTCCTACAATGAGCAGTTCTTC
CDR3: CASTRDSYNEQFF

V: TRBV9
J: TRBJ2-4
D: .
size: few
DNA: TGTGCCAGCAGCCTCGACGTATCCAAAAACATTCAGTACTTC
CDR3: CASSLDVSKNIQYF

V: TRBV18
J: TRBJ2-7
D: TRBD1
size: few
DNA: TGTGCCAGCTCAGGGGACAGGCCCCACTCCTACGAGCAGTACTTC
CDR3: CASSGDRPHSYEQYF

V: TRBV5-1
J: TRBJ2-2
D: .
size: few
DNA: TGCGCCAGCAGCTTGGTTGGGGCCGGGGAGCTGTTTTTT
CDR3: CASSLVGAGELFF

V: TRBV7-6
J: TRBJ1-3
D: .
size: few
DNA: TGTGCCAGCAGCCCGGGATTCTCTGGAAACACCATATATTTT
CDR3: CASSPGFSGNTIYF

V: TRBV28
J: TRBJ1-5
D: .
size: .
DNA: TGTGCCAGCAGTTTATCTACGATGCATCAGCCCCAGCATTTT
CDR3: CASSLSTMHQPQHF

V: TRBV7-8
J: TRBJ2-1
D: TRBD2
size: .
DNA: TGTGCCAGCAGCTTTTTGCCTAGCGGGAGAGGTGAGCAGTTCTTC
CDR3: CASSFLPSGRGEQFF

V: TRBV6-6
J: TRBJ2-7
D: .
size: few
DNA: TGTGCCAGCAGCACCAACAGGAGGATCTCCTACGAGCAGTACTTC
CDR3: CASSTNRRISYEQYF

V: TRBV5-1
J: TRBJ2-5
D: .
size: few
DNA: TGCGCCAGCAGCTTGCGGGAGTGGGAGACCCAGTACTTC
CDR3: CASSLREWETQYF

V: TRBV28
J: TRBJ1-1
D: .
size: .
DNA: TGTGCCAGCAGTCCATACCAGCCAGGAACTGAAGCTTTCTTT
CDR3: CASSPYQPGTEAFF

V: TRBV18
J: TRBJ2-7
D: .
size: .
DNA: TGTGCCAGCTCACCACTCGACTCCTACGAGCAGTACTTC
CDR3: CASSPLDSYEQYF

V: TRBV9
J: TRBJ2-1
D: .
size: few
DNA: TGTGCCAGCAGCGTAGGTGGGGCGGGGAGATCCGATGAGCAGTTCTTC
CDR3: CASSVGGAGRSDEQFF

V: TRBV5-4
J: TRBJ2-7
D: TRBD2
size: few
DNA: TGTGCCAGCAGCCCGGGACTAGCGGGAGTTTCCTACGAGCAGTACTTC
CDR3: CASSPGLAGVSYEQYF

V: TRBV18
J: TRBJ2-7
D: TRBD2
size: .
DNA: TGTGCCAGCTCACCGATTCGACTAGCCGGCGAGCAGTACTTC
CDR3: CASSPIRLAGEQYF

V: TRBV5-1
J: TRBJ2-7
D: .
size: .
DNA: TGCGCCAGCAGCTCTAGAGAACTAGGGGAGCAGTACTTC
CDR3: CASSSRELGEQYF

V: TRBV4-3
J: TRBJ2-1
D: TRBD2
size: .
DNA: TGCGCCAGCAGCCGGGACCGCATTGCTAGCGGACACAATGAGCAGTTCTTC
CDR3: CASSRDRIASGHNEQFF

V: TRBV7-9
J: TRBJ2-2
D: TRBD1
size: few
DNA: TGTGCCAGCAGCTCAACAGGGGGGAACACCGGGGAGCTGTTTTTT
CDR3: CASSSTGGNTGELFF

V: TRBV18
J: TRBJ2-1
D: TRBD2
size: .
DNA: TGTGCCAGCTCACCTACCTTTGGCGGGACTACTTGGAATGAGCAGTTCTTC
CDR3: CASSPTFGGTTWNEQFF

V: TRBV5-1
J: TRBJ2-4
D: .
size: many
DNA: TGCGCCAGCAGCTTGGCTGGGGGCAAAAACATTCAGTACTTC
CDR3: CASSLAGGKNIQYF

V: TRBV18
J: TRBJ2-2
D: TRBD2
size: few
DNA: TGTGCCAGCTCTATAGCGGGAGGATACACCGGGGAGCTGTTTTTT
CDR3: CASSIAGGYTGELFF

V: TRBV7-9
J: TRBJ2-5
D: .
size: .
DNA: TGTGCCAGCAGCTTAGTCTACCAAGAGACCCAGTACTTC
CDR3: CASSLVYQETQYF